This T cell receptor (beta chain) was recovered during a study of T cells of healthy individuals. This clonotype was counted ten times or more. TCRdb re-called the 5' RACE reads with MiXCR, one entry per CDR3 protein. The sample comprises tens of thousands of distinct CDR3 sequences, 4% to 5.5% of which are singletons, and over 8.5% rests with the top ten. This receptor was identified in a human donor in good health.

The CDR3 DNA reads as TGCAGCGTCACCCAGGGGGCGGGAGAAAAACTGTTTTTT. Protein sequence: CSVTQGAGEKLFF. The V call is TRBV29-1, the J call TRBJ1-4; 8 bases are shared with TRBD1. Germline V gene lookup returns CDR1 SQVTM and CDR2 ANQGSEA. CDR3 size: 13 residues. The trim removed 6 bases at V and 8 bases at J, leaving 8 bases unmatched.